This entry features one TCR beta chain sequence. The entry originates in a study of T cell changes during pregnancy in multiple sclerosis. The CDR3 totals 16 residues. Germline lookup yields CDR1 LGHNA and CDR2 YNFKEQ. Trimming took off 0 bases at V and 0 bases at J, with 12 bases between the two ends. Measured with immunoSEQ multiplex PCR; TCRdb has only the in-frame clones, and not every one. In the table there are 100,000 or so clones, more than 90% of which are singletons. The sequence was obtained from a female donor with multiple sclerosis, enrolled in a pregnancy study. This chain uses TRBV4-2 with TRBJ2-7, with a possible D match to TRBD2 (7 bases). Sequences were derived from peripheral blood, sampled in the second trimester of pregnancy. The DNA for the CDR3 is TGTGCCAGCAGCCAAGAGGGGGGGCCTAGCTCCTACGAGCAGTACTTC. Amino acids: CASSQEGGPSSYEQYF.